The present T cell receptor beta chain was sequenced within a study of PD-1 blockade in classical Hodgkin lymphoma. Time point given: newly diagnosed, previously untreated cHL patient sample. V was clipped by 2 bases and J by 10 bases, with 8 bases between them. Germline CDR1 MNHGY, CDR2 SVAAGI. The CDR3 is made up of 11 amino acids. The assay was immunoSEQ multiplex PCR, and TCRdb's table has in-frame clones only and misses some. The sample holds about 17,000 clones, 75% to 90% seen once. The sequenced sample was peripheral blood mononuclear cells (PBMCs). The source of this sequence is a human donor with classical Hodgkin lymphoma. The chain couples TRBV6-9 to TRBJ1-2; no clear D. This CDR3 reads CASSYKVAYTF. CDR3 nucleotide sequence: TGTGCCAGCAGTTATAAGGTTGCCTACACCTTC.